These 20 T cell receptor beta chains came from one sample sequenced in a study of blood T cell repertoires in COVID-19. Clones were sequenced by immunoSEQ multiplex PCR, and TCRdb holds only the in-frame ones, with some missing. Of about 250,000 clones listed, 80% to 90% are singletons. The sequencing sample was made of peripheral blood. Receptors originate from a man aged 25 to 45 with acute or convalescent COVID-19.

The table lists this clone with a count of one. The gene calls are TRBV5-4 and TRBJ2-1; 7 positions match TRBD2. J was trimmed by 3 bases and V by 4 bases; bases with no gene match: 7. This CDR3 spans 15 amino acids. Germline CDR1 SGHNT, CDR2 YYREEE (reference sequence). CDR3 bases: TGTGCCAGCAGCGAAAGCGGGAAAAACTACAATGAGCAGTTCTTC. This codes for CASSESGKNYNEQFF. Variable domain in full (rest from reference TRBV5-4 and TRBJ2-1): ETGVTQSPTHLIKTRGQQVTLRCSSQSGHNTVSWYQQALGQGPQFIFQYYREEENGRGNFPPRFSGLQFPNYSSELNVNALELDDSALYLCASSESGKNYNEQFFGPGTRLTVL.

J is TRBJ1-1 and V is TRBV6-6; TRBD1 matches at 11 bases. CDR3 size: 16 residues. V gave up 3 bases and J gave up 3 bases; unmatched junction bases: 6. In germline, CDR1 is MNHNY, CDR2 SVGAGI (reference sequence). The CDR3, as DNA: TGTGCCAGCAGTTATTTAGGGACAGGGGGTTACACTGAAGCTTTCTTT. Its protein is CASSYLGTGGYTEAFF.

The count of this clone is one. The rearrangement links TRBV28 to TRBJ2-1, with 7 nucleotides matching TRBD2. The CDR3 loop spans 14 amino acids. Germline V CDR1 and CDR2: MDHEN, SYDVKM. J lost 3 bases, V lost 7 bases, and 6 bases had no gene match. CDR3 nucleotides: TGTGCCAGCACCAGGGAGGGGCTCTACAATGAGCAGTTCTTC. Amino acids: CASTREGLYNEQFF.

V is TRBV12-3 or TRBV12-4 and J is TRBJ1-4; 12 bases are shared with TRBD1. The CDR3 length is 13 residues. Trimming at V came to 6 bases and at J to 13 bases, leaving 6 bases not matched to a gene. CDR3 amino acids: CASRPGTGGGLFF. The CDR3, as DNA: TGTGCCAGCAGACCTGGGACAGGGGGCGGACTGTTTTTT.

The chain joins TRBV11-2 to TRBJ2-3; TRBD2 might be the D (6 bases). This CDR3 has 14 amino acids. V was cut by 4 bases and J by 6 bases, with 14 bases left in between. Germline V gene sequence: CDR1 SGHAT, CDR2 FQNNGV. CDR3 DNA: TGTGCCAGCAGCTCCTGGAGGGCGGCCGATACGCAGTATTTT. This gives the protein CASSSWRAADTQYF.

This sequence joins TRBV18 and TRBJ2-7, with D maybe TRBD2 (5 bases). Trimming pared 3 bases from V and 6 bases from J, leaving 15 bases between. The germline CDR1 and CDR2 sequences are KGHSH and LQKENI. CDR3 size: 14 residues. This CDR3 is CASSPIEQRSEQYF. In DNA, the CDR3 is TGTGCCAGCTCACCTATTGAGCAGCGGAGCGAGCAGTACTTC.

The chain recombines TRBV6-5 with TRBJ2-3, with 9 positions matching TRBD2. The CDR3 loop spans 16 amino acids. Germline CDR1 is MNHEY and CDR2 is SVGAGI. Trimming at V came to 0 bases and at J to 5 bases, leaving 6 bases not matched to a gene. The CDR3 DNA reads as TGTGCCAGCAGTTACTCCTGGGTAGCGGGGGTAGATACGCAGTATTTT. Protein: CASSYSWVAGVDTQYF.

The rearrangement uses TRBV14 and TRBJ1-2; 9 nucleotides match TRBD1. This CDR3 is built from 14 residues. The V gene's germline CDR1 is SGHDN and CDR2 FVKESK. The V segment lost 1 base and the J segment 7 bases; nucleotides outside the gene matches: 4. The CDR3 nucleotides read TGTGCCAGCAGCCAAGCCAGGGACAGGGCTGGCTACACCTTC. This codes for CASSQARDRAGYTF.

The chain couples TRBV29-1 to TRBJ1-3, with D possibly TRBD1 on 6 matching bases. The CDR3 totals 13 residues. V lost 4 bases and J 4 bases, leaving 11 bases between the germline ends. Germline loops: CDR1 SQVTM, CDR2 ANQGSEA. The CDR3 protein is CSVAHRAGNTIYF. DNA of the CDR3: TGCAGCGTTGCCCACAGGGCCGGAAACACCATATATTTT.

The chain couples TRBV3-1 (or the pseudogene TRBV3-2) to TRBJ1-2; D perhaps matches TRBD1 (5 bases). Per the germline V gene, CDR1 is LGHDT and CDR2 is YNNKEL (reference sequence). The CDR3 sequence is 16 residues long. V was trimmed by 4 bases and J by 5 bases, leaving 20 bases between them. The CDR3 protein is CASSPLRVGPTYGYTF. The CDR3, as DNA: TGTGCCAGCAGCCCCCTCCGGGTGGGGCCTACGTATGGCTACACCTTC.

This chain joins TRBV19 and TRBJ2-7; the D gene is possibly TRBD1 (5 bases). CDR1 and CDR2 (germline): LNHDA, SQIVND (reference sequence). Trimming left V 5 bases short and J 4 bases short, with 9 bases between. The CDR3 length is 12 residues. The CDR3 nucleotides are TGTGCCAGTAGTGGGGCCCGGTACGAGCAGTACTTC. It is translated as CASSGARYEQYF.

The rearrangement uses TRBV2 and TRBJ1-4, with D tentatively TRBD1 (5 bases). Per the germline V gene, CDR1 is SNHLY and CDR2 is FYNNEI. This CDR3 has 15 amino acids. Trimming removed 8 bases at V and 0 bases at J, with 13 bases between. The CDR3 DNA reads as TGTGCCAGCGTGAGACAGTCTACAACTAATGAAAAACTGTTTTTT. Translation gives CASVRQSTTNEKLFF. Full variable domain (missing parts from reference TRBV2 and TRBJ1-4): EPEVTQTPSHQVTQMGQEVILRCVPISNHLYFYWYRQILGQKVEFLVSFYNNEISEKSEIFDDQFSVERPDGSNFTLKIRSTKLEDSAMYFCASVRQSTTNEKLFFGSGTQLSVL.

The rearrangement links TRBV28 to TRBJ1-2; 8 nucleotides line up with TRBD1. Looked up from germline, CDR1 is MDHEN and CDR2 is SYDVKM. The length of the CDR3 is 17 residues. V lost 5 bases and J lost 5; bases outside the gene matches: 16. CDR3 DNA: TGTGCCAGCAGTCCTCCCGGCTACTGGACAGGGAGGTATGGCTACACCTTC. This codes for CASSPPGYWTGRYGYTF.

This clone has more than one count but fewer than ten. The gene calls are TRBV28 and TRBJ2-3; D call uncertain. CDR1 and CDR2 from the germline V gene are MDHEN and SYDVKM. The V gene lost 5 bases and the J gene lost 0 bases, with 12 bases spanning the gap. The length of the CDR3 is 15 residues. The CDR3 coding sequence is TGTGCCAGCAGTCGGGTCCGTACTAGCACAGATACGCAGTATTTT. It yields the protein CASSRVRTSTDTQYF. The entire variable domain, with the rest obtained from reference TRBV28 and TRBJ2-3, is as follows: DVKVTQSSRYLVKRTGEKVFLECVQDMDHENMFWYRQDPGLGLRLIYFSYDVKMKEKGDIPEGYSVSREKKERFSLILESASTNQTSMYLCASSRVRTSTDTQYFGPGTRLTVL.

This chain joins TRBV2 and TRBJ2-6; D is uncertain. V gave up 7 bases and J gave up 0 bases, with 7 bases separating them. The germline gives CDR1 SNHLY, CDR2 FYNNEI. The CDR3 consists of 14 residues. Here the CDR3 reads CASTTDSGANVLTF. The CDR3 DNA reads TGTGCCAGCACCACAGACTCTGGGGCCAACGTCCTGACTTTC.

The chain joins TRBV18 to TRBJ2-1; TRBD1 might be the D (6 bases). The CDR3 is 15 residues long. The V and J ends lost 3 bases and 4 bases respectively, with 13 bases between them. In germline, CDR1 is KGHSH, CDR2 LQKENI. The CDR3 here is CASSPRDIMYNEQFF. The CDR3 DNA reads as TGTGCCAGCTCACCCCGGGACATTATGTACAATGAGCAGTTCTTC.

V usage is TRBV5-1 and J usage is TRBJ1-3, with 7 bases matching TRBD1. CDR3 size: 16 residues. J lost 0 bases, V lost 4 bases, and 7 bases had no gene match. CDR1 and CDR2 (germline): SGHRS, YFSETQ. This CDR3 reads CASSRTGTASGNTIYF. As DNA, the CDR3 is TGCGCCAGCAGCCGGACCGGGACAGCCTCTGGAAACACCATATATTTT. Combining the CDR3 with reference TRBV5-1 and TRBJ1-3 gives the whole variable domain KAGVTQTPRYLIKTRGQQVTLSCSPISGHRSVSWYQQTPGQGLQFLFEYFSETQRNKGNFPGRFSGRQFSNSRSEMNVSTLELGDSALYLCASSRTGTASGNTIYFGEGSWLTVV.

This clone was seen more than once but under ten times. This rearrangement joins TRBV19 to TRBJ1-1, with 8 nucleotides matching TRBD1. The CDR3 spans 14 residues. Germline assignment: CDR1 LNHDA and CDR2 SQIVND (reference sequence). The junction had 3 bases not matched to a gene; V was cut back by 2 bases and J by 4 bases. CDR3 sequence reads: CASSIQGASTEAFF. The DNA for the CDR3 is TGTGCCAGTAGTATACAGGGGGCGAGCACTGAAGCTTTCTTT. The entire variable domain, with the rest obtained from reference TRBV19 and TRBJ1-1, is as follows: DGGITQSPKYLFRKEGQNVTLSCEQNLNHDAMYWYRQDPGQGLRLIYYSQIVNDFQKGDIAEGYSVSREKKESFPLTVTSAQKNPTAFYLCASSIQGASTEAFFGQGTRLTVV.

This clone was recorded only once. The chain carries TRBV30 and TRBJ1-1, with TRBD1 matching 8 bases. V was clipped by 2 bases and J by 4 bases; unmatched bases: 9. The CDR3 has 15 residues. The germline gives CDR1 GTSNPN, CDR2 SVGIG (reference sequence). The CDR3 DNA follows: TGTGCCTGGAGTATGGAGGACAGGGAGATCACTGAAGCTTTCTTT. Its protein is CAWSMEDREITEAFF.

In its sample, this clone was seen once. This chain connects TRBV18 to TRBJ2-2; tentative D call: TRBD1 (6 bases). CDR1 KGHSH and CDR2 LQKENI come from the germline V gene. The CDR3 runs to 16 residues. The V and J ends lost 2 bases and 3 bases respectively, with 13 bases between them. CDR3 coding DNA: TGTGCCAGCTCACCAAAGGGGACACGGGACACCGGGGAGCTGTTTTTT. Protein product: CASSPKGTRDTGELFF.